This T cell receptor beta chain was identified during a study of a mutant IDH1 vaccine in newly diagnosed glioma. Overall study: Onset of vaccination occurred 4-6 weeks following radiotherapy alone, or with temozolomide cycles. Most patients had received both radiotherapy and temozolomide, the prior options being radiotherapy, temozolomide, or both.

Regarding the study as a whole: Vaccine-induced immune responses occurred in roughly 95% of patients.

Time point specified: week 35, safety follow-up. In the vaccine, a single dose held 300 ug of the mutant IDH1 20-mer peptide, along with topical imiquimod. The CDR3 spans 16 residues. Trimming took 0 bases from V and 7 from J; bases not matched to a gene: 6. Per germline, CDR1 MGHRA and CDR2 YSYEKL. In regard to this clone: Its antigen is not known.

Profiled with immunoSEQ multiplex PCR; TCRdb holds only in-frame clones, not every one. Of some 71,000 clones listed, around 86% are singletons. Sequenced here: PBMCs, sampled from a glioma patient whose treatment included an IDH1 peptide vaccine. The clonotype comes from a man younger than 45 with glioma. J is TRBJ1-4 and V is TRBV4-1; 9 bases map to TRBD1. The CDR3 is CASSQDSGTGSEKLFF. The CDR3 bases are TGCGCCAGCAGCCAAGATTCTGGGACAGGGAGTGAAAAACTGTTTTTT.